This TCR beta chain derives from a study of CD8+ T cells in alopecia areata. At the level of the study: After 6 to 18 months of tofacitinib, follow-up continued 6 months off drug. Scalp area affected, as a percentage, set the severity score of treated patients. Notes on the study in general: Tofacitinib delivered significant drops in scalp clonality and in expanded CD8+ clones among the top 100. In scalp and blood during tofacitinib, many expanded lesional clones persisted.

cDNA serving as the sequencing template came from extracted, reverse transcribed RNA. Sequencing was performed with immunoSEQ multiplex PCR; in TCRdb, only in-frame clones are kept and a portion is missing. The repertoire holds 150,000 to 250,000 clones, with 60% to 70% as singletons. V lost 0 bases to trimming and J lost 12 bases, with 18 bases between them. The germline CDR1 and CDR2 sequences are SGHTA and FQGTGA. CDR3 length equals 16 residues. Described treatment: oral pan-JAK inhibitor, 5-10 mg twice daily. This clone was counted a few times. Its matching antigen is unknown. Sequences were derived from CD4+ T cells sorted from blood, sampled at week 4, from a patient treated with tofacitinib. The TCR originated in a human donor with alopecia areata. V and J are TRBV7-3 and TRBJ1-6; the D is unclear. CDR3 in amino acids: CASSLTKDSSREPLHF. CDR3 coding DNA: TGTGCCAGCAGCTTAACGAAGGACTCCTCACGGGAACCCCTCCACTTT. The full variable domain, completed using reference TRBV7-3 and TRBJ1-6, is GAGVSQTPSNKVTEKGKYVELRCDPISGHTALYWYRQSLGQGPEFLIYFQGTGAADDSGLPNDRFFAVRPEGSVSTLKIQRTERGDSAVYLCASSLTKDSSREPLHFGNGTRLTVT.